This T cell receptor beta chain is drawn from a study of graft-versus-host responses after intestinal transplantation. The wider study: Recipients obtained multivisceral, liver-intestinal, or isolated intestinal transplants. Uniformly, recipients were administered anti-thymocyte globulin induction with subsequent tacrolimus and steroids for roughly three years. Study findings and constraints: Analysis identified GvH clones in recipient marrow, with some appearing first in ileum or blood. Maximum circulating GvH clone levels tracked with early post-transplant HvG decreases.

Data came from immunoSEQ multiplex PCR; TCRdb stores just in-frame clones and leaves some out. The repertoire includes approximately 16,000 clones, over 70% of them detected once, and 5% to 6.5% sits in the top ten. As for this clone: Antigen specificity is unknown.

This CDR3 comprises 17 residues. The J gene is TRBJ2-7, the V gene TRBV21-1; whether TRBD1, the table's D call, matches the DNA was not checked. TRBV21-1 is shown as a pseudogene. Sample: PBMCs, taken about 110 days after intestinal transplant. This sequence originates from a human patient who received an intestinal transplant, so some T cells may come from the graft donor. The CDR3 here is CASSQNPPGQGSYEQYF. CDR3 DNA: TGTGCCAGCAGTCAGAACCCTCCGGGACAGGGCTCCTACGAGCAGTACTTC.